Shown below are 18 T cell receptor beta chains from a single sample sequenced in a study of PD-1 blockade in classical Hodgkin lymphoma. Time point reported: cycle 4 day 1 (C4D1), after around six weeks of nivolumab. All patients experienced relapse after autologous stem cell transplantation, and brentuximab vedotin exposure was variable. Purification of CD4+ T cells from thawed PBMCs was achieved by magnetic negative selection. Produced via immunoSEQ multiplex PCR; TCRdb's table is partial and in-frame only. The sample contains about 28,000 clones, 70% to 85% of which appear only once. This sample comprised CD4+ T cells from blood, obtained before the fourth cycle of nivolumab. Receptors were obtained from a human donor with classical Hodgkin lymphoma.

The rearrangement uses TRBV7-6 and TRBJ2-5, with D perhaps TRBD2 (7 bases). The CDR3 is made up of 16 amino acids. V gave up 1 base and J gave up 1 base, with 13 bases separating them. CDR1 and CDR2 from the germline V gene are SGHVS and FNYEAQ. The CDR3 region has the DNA TGTGCCAGCAGCTTAGGTTCGGGGGGCCCCCAAGAGACCCAGTACTTC. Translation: CASSLGSGGPQETQYF.

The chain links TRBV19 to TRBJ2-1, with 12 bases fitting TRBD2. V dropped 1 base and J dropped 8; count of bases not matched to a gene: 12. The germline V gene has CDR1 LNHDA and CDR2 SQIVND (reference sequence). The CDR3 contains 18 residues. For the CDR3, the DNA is TGTGCCAGTAGTATAGGCAGGACTAGCGGGACTCTTGTGCATGAGCAGTTCTTC. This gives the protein CASSIGRTSGTLVHEQFF.

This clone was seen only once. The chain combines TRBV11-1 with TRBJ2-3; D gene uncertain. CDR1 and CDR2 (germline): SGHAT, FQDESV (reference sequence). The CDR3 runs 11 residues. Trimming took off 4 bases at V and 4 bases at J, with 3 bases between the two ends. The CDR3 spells CASSSSDTQYF. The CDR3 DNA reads TGTGCCAGCAGCTCCTCAGATACGCAGTATTTT.

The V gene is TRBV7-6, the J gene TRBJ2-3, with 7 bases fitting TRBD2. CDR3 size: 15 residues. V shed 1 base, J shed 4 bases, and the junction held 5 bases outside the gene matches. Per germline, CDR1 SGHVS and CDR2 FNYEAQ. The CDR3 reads CASSLGTRGADTQYF. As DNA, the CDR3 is TGTGCCAGCAGCTTAGGGACTAGGGGCGCAGATACGCAGTATTTT.

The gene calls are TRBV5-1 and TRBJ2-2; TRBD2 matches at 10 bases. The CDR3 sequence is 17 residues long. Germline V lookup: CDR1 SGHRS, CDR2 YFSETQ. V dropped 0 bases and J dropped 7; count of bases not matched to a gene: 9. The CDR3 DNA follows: TGCGCCAGCAGCTTGGCCAGGCTAGCGGGAGTCAACGGGGAGCTGTTTTTT. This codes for CASSLARLAGVNGELFF.

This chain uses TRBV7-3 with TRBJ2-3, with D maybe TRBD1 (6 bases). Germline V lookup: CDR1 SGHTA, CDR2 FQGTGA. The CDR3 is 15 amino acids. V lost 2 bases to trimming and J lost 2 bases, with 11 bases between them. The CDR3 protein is CASSLQGLDTDTQYF. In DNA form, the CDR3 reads TGTGCCAGCAGCTTACAGGGGTTAGACACAGATACGCAGTATTTT.

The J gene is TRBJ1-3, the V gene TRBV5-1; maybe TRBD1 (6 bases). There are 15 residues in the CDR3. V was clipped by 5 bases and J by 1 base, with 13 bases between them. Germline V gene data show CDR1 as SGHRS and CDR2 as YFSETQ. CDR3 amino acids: CASRPGAGSGNTIYF. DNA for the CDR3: TGCGCCAGCAGACCAGGGGCAGGGTCTGGAAACACCATATATTTT.

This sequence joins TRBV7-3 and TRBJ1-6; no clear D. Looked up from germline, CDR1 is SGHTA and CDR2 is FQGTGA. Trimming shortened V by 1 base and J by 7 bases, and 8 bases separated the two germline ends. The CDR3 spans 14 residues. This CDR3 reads CASSLRAENSPLHF. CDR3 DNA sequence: TGTGCCAGCAGCTTAAGGGCAGAGAATTCACCCCTCCACTTT. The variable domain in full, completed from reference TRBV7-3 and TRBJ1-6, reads GAGVSQTPSNKVTEKGKYVELRCDPISGHTALYWYRQSLGQGPEFLIYFQGTGAADDSGLPNDRFFAVRPEGSVSTLKIQRTERGDSAVYLCASSLRAENSPLHFGNGTRLTVT.

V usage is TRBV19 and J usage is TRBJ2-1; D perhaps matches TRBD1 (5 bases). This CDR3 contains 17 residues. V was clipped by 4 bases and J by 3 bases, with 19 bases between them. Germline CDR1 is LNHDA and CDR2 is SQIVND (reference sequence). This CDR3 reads CASSNGATASVYNEQFF. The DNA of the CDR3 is TGTGCCAGTAGTAACGGCGCGACAGCGTCGGTCTACAATGAGCAGTTCTTC.

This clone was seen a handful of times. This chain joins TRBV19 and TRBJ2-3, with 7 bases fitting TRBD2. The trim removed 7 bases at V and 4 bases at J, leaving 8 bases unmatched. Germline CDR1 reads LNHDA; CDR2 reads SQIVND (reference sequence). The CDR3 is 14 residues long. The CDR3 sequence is CASKRRENSDTQYF. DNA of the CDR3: TGTGCCAGTAAGAGGCGGGAGAACTCAGATACGCAGTATTTT. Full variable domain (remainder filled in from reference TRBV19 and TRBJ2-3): DGGITQSPKYLFRKEGQNVTLSCEQNLNHDAMYWYRQDPGQGLRLIYYSQIVNDFQKGDIAEGYSVSREKKESFPLTVTSAQKNPTAFYLCASKRRENSDTQYFGPGTRLTVL.

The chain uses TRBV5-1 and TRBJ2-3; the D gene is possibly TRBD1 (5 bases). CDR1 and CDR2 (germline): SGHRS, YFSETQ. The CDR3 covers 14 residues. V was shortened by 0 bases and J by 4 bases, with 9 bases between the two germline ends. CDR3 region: CASSLAQASDTQYF. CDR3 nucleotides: TGCGCCAGCAGCTTGGCACAGGCCTCAGATACGCAGTATTTT.

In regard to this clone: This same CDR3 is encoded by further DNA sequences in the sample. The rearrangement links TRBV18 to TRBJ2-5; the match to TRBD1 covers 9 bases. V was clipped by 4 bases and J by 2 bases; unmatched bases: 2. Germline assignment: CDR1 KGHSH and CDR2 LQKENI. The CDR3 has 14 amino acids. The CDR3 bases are TGTGCCAGCTCACTCGGACAGGGGCAAGAGACCCAGTACTTC. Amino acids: CASSLGQGQETQYF.

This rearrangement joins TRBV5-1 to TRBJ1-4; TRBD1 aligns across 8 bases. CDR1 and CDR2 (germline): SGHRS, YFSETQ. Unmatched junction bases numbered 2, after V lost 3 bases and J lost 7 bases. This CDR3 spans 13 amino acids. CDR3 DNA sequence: TGCGCCAGCAGCTCAGACAGGGGTGAAAAACTGTTTTTT. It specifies CASSSDRGEKLFF.

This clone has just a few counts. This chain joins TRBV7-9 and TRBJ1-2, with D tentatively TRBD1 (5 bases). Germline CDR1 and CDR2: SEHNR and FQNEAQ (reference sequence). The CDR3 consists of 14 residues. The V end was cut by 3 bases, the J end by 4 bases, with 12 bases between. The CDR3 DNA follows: TGTGCCAGCAGCTTGGGGGGAGGTGGCTATGGCTACACCTTC. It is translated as CASSLGGGGYGYTF.

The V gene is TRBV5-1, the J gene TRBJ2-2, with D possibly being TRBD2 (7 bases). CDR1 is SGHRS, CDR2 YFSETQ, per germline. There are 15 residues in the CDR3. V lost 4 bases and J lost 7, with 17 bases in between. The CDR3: CASSPDSGEGGELFF. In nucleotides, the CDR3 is TGCGCCAGCAGCCCGGACTCAGGGGAGGGCGGGGAGCTGTTTTTT.

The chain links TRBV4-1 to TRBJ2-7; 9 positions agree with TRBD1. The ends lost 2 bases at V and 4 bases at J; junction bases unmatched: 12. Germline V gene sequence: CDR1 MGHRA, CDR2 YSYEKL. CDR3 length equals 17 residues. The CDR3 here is CASSQTTGTGSKYEQYF. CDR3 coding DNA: TGCGCCAGCAGCCAAACGACCGGGACAGGGTCAAAATACGAGCAGTACTTC.

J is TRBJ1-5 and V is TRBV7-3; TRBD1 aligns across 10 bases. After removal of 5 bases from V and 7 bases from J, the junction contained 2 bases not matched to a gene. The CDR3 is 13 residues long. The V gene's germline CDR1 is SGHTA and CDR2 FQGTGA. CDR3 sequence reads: CASSTDRGQPQHF. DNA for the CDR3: TGTGCCAGCAGCACGGACAGGGGGCAGCCCCAGCATTTT.

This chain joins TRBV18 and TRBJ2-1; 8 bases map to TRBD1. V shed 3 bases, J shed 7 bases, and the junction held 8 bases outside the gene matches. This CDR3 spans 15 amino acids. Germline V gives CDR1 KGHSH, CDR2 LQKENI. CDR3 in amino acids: CASSPLAGQVNEQFF. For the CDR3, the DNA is TGTGCCAGCTCACCGCTCGCGGGACAGGTTAATGAGCAGTTCTTC.